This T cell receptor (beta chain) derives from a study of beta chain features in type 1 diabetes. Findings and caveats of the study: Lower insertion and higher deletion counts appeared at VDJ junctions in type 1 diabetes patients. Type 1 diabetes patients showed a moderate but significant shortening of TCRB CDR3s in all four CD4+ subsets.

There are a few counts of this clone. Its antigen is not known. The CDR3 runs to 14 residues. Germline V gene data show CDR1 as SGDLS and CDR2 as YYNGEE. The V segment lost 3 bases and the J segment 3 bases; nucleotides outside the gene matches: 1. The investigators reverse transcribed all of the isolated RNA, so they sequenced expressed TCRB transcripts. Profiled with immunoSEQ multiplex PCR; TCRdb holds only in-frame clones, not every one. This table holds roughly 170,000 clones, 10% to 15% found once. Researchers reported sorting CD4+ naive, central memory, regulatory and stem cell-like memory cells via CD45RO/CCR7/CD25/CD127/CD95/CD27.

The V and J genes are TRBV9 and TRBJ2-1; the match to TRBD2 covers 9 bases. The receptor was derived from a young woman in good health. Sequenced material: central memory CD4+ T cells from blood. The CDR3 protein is CASSETSGYNEQFF. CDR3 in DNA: TGTGCCAGCAGCGAGACTAGCGGCTACAATGAGCAGTTCTTC.